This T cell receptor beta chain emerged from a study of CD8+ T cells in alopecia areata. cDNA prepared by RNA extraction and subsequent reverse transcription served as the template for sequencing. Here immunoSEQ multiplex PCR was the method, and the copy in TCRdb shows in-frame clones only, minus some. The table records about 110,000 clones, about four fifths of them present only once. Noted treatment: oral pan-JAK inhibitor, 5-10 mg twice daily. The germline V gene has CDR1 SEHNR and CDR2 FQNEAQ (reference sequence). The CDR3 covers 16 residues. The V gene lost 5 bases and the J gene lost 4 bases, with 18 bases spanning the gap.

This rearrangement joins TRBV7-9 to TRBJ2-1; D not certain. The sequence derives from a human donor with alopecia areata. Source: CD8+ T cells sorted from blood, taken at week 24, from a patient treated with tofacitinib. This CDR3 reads CASSPPGTGDYNEQFF. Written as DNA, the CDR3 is TGTGCCAGCAGCCCCCCTGGAACTGGGGATTACAATGAGCAGTTCTTC.